A selection of T cell receptor beta chains follows, all from one sample in a study of shared clonotypes between healthy human individuals. This table comes from immunoSEQ multiplex PCR, and its TCRdb copy is limited to in-frame clones, with some not included. The sample consists of about a million clones, approximately 77% of them appearing once. The sequencing input was memory CD4+ T cells from PBMCs. The source of these receptors is a man between 18 and 29 years old in good health. Some clones in this sample may be carry-over from other donors' samples. Both conserved end residues are trimmed from each CDR3.

CDR3: ASGEGSQPQH
V: TRBV6-5
J: TRBJ1-5
length: 10

CDR3: SVDTGATGELF
V: TRBV29-1
J: TRBJ2-2
length: 11

CDR3: ASSPTGTGTGNTIY
V: TRBV18
J: TRBJ1-3
length: 14

CDR3: AWSPGGVGIQY
V: TRBV30
J: TRBJ2-4
length: 11

CDR3: ASRSFSGQETQY
V: TRBV5-4
J: TRBJ2-5
length: 12

CDR3: SVGYGDTEAF
V: TRBV29-1
J: TRBJ1-1
length: 10

CDR3: ASSLARAGTDTQY
V: TRBV28
J: TRBJ2-3
length: 13

CDR3: ASWRAGAGNTIY
V: TRBV27
J: TRBJ1-3
length: 12

CDR3: ASSLVTATNEKLF
V: TRBV7-9
J: TRBJ1-4
length: 13

CDR3: ASSLSSGRVYEQY
V: TRBV28
J: TRBJ2-7
length: 13

CDR3: ASSLEREQF
V: TRBV28
J: TRBJ2-1
length: 9

CDR3: AISEASGRETQY
V: TRBV10-3
J: TRBJ2-5
length: 12

CDR3: ASSPPGGLAAF
V: TRBV2
J: TRBJ2-1
length: 11

CDR3: ASSPPSGRVEEQY
V: TRBV5-4
J: TRBJ2-7
length: 13

CDR3: ASSQWGTSGTGELF
V: TRBV14
J: TRBJ2-2
length: 14

CDR3: ASSPPQSKNIQY
V: TRBV18
J: TRBJ2-4
length: 12

CDR3: ASSLTGPGNGGYT
V: TRBV28
J: TRBJ1-2
length: 13

CDR3: ASSLSASGKSYNEQF
V: TRBV5-1
J: TRBJ2-1
length: 15

CDR3: ASTRMGAAYGQY
V: TRBV6-1
J: TRBJ2-7
length: 12

CDR3: ASSVLDSIFGNTIY
V: TRBV9
J: TRBJ1-3
length: 14

CDR3: ASSFNAGDETQY
V: TRBV5-1
J: TRBJ2-5
length: 12

CDR3: ASSSDREGETQY
V: TRBV5-4
J: TRBJ2-5
length: 12

CDR3: ASSQKSSATQY
V: TRBV5-1
J: TRBJ2-3
length: 11

CDR3: ASRVAGKLDEQY
V: TRBV2
J: TRBJ2-7
length: 12

CDR3: ASSYLDATNEKLF
V: TRBV6-5
J: TRBJ1-4
length: 13

CDR3: ASSSTGWGNEQF
V: TRBV6-6
J: TRBJ2-1
length: 12

CDR3: ASSLKWSSGRRDTQY
V: TRBV27
J: TRBJ2-3
length: 15

CDR3: ASSQGEGRGNQPQH
V: TRBV23-1
J: TRBJ1-5
length: 14

CDR3: ASQYPGTFYEQY
V: TRBV6-5
J: -
length: 12

CDR3: ASSLDVDQPQH
V: TRBV11-2
J: TRBJ1-5
length: 11

CDR3: ASSGGGQAEKLF
V: TRBV5-1
J: TRBJ1-4
length: 12

CDR3: ASSLVGWGQDSYEQY
V: TRBV5-8
J: TRBJ2-7
length: 15

CDR3: ASSPKGQGYGYT
V: TRBV5-4
J: TRBJ1-2
length: 12

CDR3: ASIAGTSGSREQF
V: TRBV28
J: TRBJ2-1
length: 13

CDR3: ASSLPGQAYQPQH
V: TRBV28
J: TRBJ1-5
length: 13

CDR3: ASSALIGGQLAKNIQY
V: TRBV9
J: TRBJ2-4
length: 16

CDR3: ASSPGLAGGTDEQF
V: TRBV5-1
J: TRBJ2-1
length: 14

CDR3: ASSSTGEDEKLF
V: TRBV27
J: TRBJ1-4
length: 12

CDR3: ASTRDRGGTGELF
V: TRBV2
J: TRBJ2-2
length: 13